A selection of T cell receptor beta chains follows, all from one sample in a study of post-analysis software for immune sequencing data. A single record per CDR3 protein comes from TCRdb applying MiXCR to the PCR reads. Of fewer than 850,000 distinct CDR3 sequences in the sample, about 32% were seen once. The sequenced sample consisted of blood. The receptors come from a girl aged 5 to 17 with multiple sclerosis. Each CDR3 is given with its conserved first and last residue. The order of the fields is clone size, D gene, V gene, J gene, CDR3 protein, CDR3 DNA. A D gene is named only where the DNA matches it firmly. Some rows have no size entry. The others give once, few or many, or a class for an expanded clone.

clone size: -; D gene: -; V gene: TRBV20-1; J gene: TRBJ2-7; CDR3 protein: CSASGTRDYEQYF; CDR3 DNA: TGCAGTGCTAGCGGGACCAGGGACTACGAGCAGTACTTC
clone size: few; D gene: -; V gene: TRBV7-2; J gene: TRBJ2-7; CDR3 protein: CASSLTLLYEQYF; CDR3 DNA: TGTGCCAGCAGCTTGACGCTACTCTACGAGCAGTACTTC
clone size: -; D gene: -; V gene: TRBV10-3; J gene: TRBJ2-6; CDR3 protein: CASHDPLGQGANVLTF; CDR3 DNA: TGTGCCTCGCACGACCCACTCGGGCAAGGGGCCAACGTCCTGACTTTC
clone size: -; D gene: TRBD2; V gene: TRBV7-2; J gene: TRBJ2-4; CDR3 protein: CASSLEAGVVKNIQYF; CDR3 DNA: TGTGCCAGCAGCTTAGAGGCGGGAGTAGTCAAAAACATTCAGTACTTC
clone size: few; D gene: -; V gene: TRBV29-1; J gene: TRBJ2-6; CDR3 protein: CSVPESGSGANVLTF; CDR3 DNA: TGCAGCGTCCCCGAATCAGGCTCTGGGGCCAACGTCCTGACTTTC
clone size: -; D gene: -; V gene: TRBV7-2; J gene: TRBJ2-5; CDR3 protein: CASSSVYQETQYF; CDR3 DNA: TGTGCCAGCAGCTCGGTCTACCAAGAGACCCAGTACTTC
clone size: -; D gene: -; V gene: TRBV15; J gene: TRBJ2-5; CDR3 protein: CATSSPGEYQEAQYF; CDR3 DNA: TGTGCCACCAGCAGTCCGGGGGAGTACCAAGAGGCCCAGTACTTC
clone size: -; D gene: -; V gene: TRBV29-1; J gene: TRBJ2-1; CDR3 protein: CSVSPTGNEQFF; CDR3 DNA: TGCAGCGTTTCCCCGACAGGTAATGAGCAGTTCTTC
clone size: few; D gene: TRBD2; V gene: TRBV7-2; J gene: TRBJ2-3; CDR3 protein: CASSLGFGRGGTDTQYF; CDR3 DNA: TGTGCCAGCAGCTTAGGTTTCGGGAGGGGGGGCACAGATACGCAGTATTTT
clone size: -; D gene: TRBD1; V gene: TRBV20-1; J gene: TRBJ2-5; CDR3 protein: CSAIKGQGAREQYF; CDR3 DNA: TGCAGTGCCATCAAGGGACAGGGGGCCCGAGAGCAGTACTTC
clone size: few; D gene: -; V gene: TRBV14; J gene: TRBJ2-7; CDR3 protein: CATGQRHYEQYF; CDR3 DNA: TGTGCCACCGGGCAGCGCCACTACGAGCAGTACTTC
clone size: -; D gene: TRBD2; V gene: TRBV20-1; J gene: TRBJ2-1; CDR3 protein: CSASDPWSGLADPNEQFF; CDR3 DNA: TGCAGTGCTAGCGACCCTTGGAGCGGACTAGCGGATCCCAATGAGCAGTTCTTC
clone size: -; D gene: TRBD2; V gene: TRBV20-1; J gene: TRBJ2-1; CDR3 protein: CSAPGGGPRGEQFF; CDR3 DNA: TGCAGTGCCCCCGGGGGGGGCCCGAGGGGTGAGCAGTTCTTC
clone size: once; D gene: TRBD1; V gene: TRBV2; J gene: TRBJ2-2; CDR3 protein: CASTLRDRNTGELFF; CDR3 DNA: TGTGCCAGCACCCTAAGGGACAGAAACACCGGGGAGCTGTTTTTT
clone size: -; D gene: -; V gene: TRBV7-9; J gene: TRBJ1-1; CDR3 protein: CASSVSGRVNTEAFF; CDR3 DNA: TGTGCCAGCAGCGTCTCGGGCCGGGTTAACACTGAAGCTTTCTTT
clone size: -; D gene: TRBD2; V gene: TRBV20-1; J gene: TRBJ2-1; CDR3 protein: CSAPGTPGTSGRPGAYNEQFF; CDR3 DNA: TGCAGTGCTCCCGGGACGCCCGGGACTAGCGGGAGACCCGGGGCCTACAATGAGCAGTTCTTC
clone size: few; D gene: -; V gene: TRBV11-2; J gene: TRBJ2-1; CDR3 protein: CASSLAGANRDEQFF; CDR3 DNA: TGTGCCAGCAGCTTAGCGGGGGCTAACCGGGATGAGCAGTTCTTC
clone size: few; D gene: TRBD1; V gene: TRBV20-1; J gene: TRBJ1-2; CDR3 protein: CSASLGQGRNYGYTF; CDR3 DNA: TGCAGTGCTAGCCTGGGACAGGGCCGAAACTATGGCTACACCTTC
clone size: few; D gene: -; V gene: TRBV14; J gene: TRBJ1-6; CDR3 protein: CASSQGRYGSPLHF; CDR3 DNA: TGTGCCAGCAGCCAAGGGAGGTATGGTTCACCCCTCCACTTT
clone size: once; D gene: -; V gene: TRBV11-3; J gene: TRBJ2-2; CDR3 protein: CASSLRMGWNTGELFF; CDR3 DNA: TGTGCCAGCAGCTTACGCATGGGGTGGAACACCGGGGAGCTGTTTTTT
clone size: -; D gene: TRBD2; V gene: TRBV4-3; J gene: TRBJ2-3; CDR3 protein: CASSQGFGTSGSKLVTDTQYF; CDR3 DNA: TGCGCCAGCAGCCAAGGTTTCGGTACTAGCGGGAGTAAGTTGGTGACAGATACGCAGTATTTT
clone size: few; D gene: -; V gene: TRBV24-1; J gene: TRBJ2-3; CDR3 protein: CATSGRPGGTDTQYF; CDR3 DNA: TGTGCCACCAGTGGCCGCCCCGGAGGCACAGATACGCAGTATTTT
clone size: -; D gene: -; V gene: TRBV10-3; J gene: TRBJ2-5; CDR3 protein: CAISELLQGETQYF; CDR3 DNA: TGTGCCATCAGTGAATTATTACAAGGAGAGACCCAGTACTTC
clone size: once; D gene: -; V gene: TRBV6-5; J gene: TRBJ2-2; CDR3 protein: CASGGRGTGELFF; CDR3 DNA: TGTGCCAGCGGGGGCCGGGGGACCGGGGAGCTGTTTTTT
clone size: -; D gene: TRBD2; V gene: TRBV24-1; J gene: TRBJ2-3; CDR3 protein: CATSDVSGRSPDTQYF; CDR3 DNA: TGTGCCACCAGTGATGTCAGCGGGAGGAGCCCAGATACGCAGTATTTT
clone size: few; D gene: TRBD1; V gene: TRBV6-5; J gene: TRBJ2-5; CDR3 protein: CASSYSNRGWETQYF; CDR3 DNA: TGTGCCAGCAGTTACTCTAACAGGGGGTGGGAGACCCAGTACTTC
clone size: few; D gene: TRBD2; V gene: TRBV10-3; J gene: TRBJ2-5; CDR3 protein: CAISESQPGRAGGQETQYF; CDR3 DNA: TGTGCCATCAGTGAGTCCCAACCGGGGAGGGCGGGAGGCCAAGAGACCCAGTACTTC
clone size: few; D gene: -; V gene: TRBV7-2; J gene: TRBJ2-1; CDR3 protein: CASSSYYNEQFF; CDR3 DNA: TGTGCCAGCAGCTCCTATTACAATGAGCAGTTCTTC
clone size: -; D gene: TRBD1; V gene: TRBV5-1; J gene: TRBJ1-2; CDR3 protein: CASSPDRDRYGYTF; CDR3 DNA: TGCGCCAGCAGCCCGGACAGGGATCGGTATGGCTACACCTTC
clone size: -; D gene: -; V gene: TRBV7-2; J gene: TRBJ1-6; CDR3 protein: CASSLGQVATPLHF; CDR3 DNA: TGTGCCAGCAGCTTAGGCCAGGTTGCGACACCCCTCCACTTT
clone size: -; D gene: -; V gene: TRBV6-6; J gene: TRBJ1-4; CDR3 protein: CASKTVSEKLFF; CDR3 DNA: TGTGCCAGCAAGACCGTTAGTGAAAAACTGTTTTTT
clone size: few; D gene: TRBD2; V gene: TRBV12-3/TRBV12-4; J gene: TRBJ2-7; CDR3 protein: CASAVGAGGGEQYF; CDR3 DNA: TGTGCCAGCGCCGTTGGAGCGGGAGGGGGTGAGCAGTACTTC
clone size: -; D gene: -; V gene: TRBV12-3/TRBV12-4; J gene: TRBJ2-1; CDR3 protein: CASSLDGGGNEQFF; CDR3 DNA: TGTGCCAGCAGTTTAGACGGGGGTGGGAATGAGCAGTTCTTC
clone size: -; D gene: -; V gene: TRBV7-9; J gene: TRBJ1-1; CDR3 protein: CASSFISNTEAFF; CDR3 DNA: TGTGCCAGCAGCTTCATCTCGAACACTGAAGCTTTCTTT
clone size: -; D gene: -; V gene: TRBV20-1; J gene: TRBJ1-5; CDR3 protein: CSVGRDINQPQHF; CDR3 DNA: TGCAGTGTCGGCCGGGACATCAATCAGCCCCAGCATTTT
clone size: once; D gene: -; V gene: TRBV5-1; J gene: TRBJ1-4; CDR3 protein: CASSLGFSTNEKLFF; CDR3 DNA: TGCGCCAGCAGCTTGGGCTTTTCAACTAATGAAAAACTGTTTTTT
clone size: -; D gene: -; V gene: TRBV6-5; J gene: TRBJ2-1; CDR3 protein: CAGSPIGTHNEQFF; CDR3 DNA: TGTGCCGGCAGCCCCATCGGGACCCACAATGAGCAGTTCTTC
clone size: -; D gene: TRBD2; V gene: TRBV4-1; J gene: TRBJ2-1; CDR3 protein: CASSQDRLAVSSYNEQFF; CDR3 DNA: TGCGCCAGCAGCCAGGACCGACTAGCGGTGAGCTCCTACAATGAGCAGTTCTTC
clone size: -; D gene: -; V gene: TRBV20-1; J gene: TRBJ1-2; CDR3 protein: CSPSPSGGSEGGYTF; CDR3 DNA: TGCAGCCCAAGCCCGAGTGGAGGATCGGAGGGTGGCTACACCTTC
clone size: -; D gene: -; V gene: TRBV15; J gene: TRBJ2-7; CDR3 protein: CATSRDSQGGNEQYF; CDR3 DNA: TGTGCCACCAGCAGAGATAGCCAGGGGGGGAACGAGCAGTACTTC
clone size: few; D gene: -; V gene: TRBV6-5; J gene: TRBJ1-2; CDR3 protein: CASSSPRSTNYGYTF; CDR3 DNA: TGTGCCAGCAGTTCCCCCAGGAGCACTAACTATGGCTACACCTTC
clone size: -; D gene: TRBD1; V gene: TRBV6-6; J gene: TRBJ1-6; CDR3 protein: CASRGGQGASPLHF; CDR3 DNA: TGTGCCAGCAGAGGGGGACAGGGGGCATCACCCCTCCACTTT
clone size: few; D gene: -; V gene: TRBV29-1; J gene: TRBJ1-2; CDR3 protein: CSVANSLYGYTF; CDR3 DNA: TGCAGCGTTGCAAACAGCCTCTATGGCTACACCTTC
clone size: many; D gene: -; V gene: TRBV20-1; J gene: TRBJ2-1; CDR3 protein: CSARDPGGSSYNEQFF; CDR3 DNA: TGCAGTGCTAGAGACCCCGGCGGAAGCTCCTACAATGAGCAGTTCTTC
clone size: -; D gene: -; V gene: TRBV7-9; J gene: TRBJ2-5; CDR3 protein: CASTGFRALQETQYF; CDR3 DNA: TGTGCCAGCACGGGGTTCAGGGCCTTGCAAGAGACCCAGTACTTC
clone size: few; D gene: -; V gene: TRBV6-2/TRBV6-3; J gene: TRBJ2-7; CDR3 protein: CASSYPPYEQYF; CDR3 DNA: TGTGCCAGCAGTTACCCCCCTTACGAGCAGTACTTC
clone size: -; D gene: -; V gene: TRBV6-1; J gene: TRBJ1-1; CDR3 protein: CASIEGTGSEAFF; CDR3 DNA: TGTGCCAGCATTGAGGGTACGGGGTCTGAAGCTTTCTTT
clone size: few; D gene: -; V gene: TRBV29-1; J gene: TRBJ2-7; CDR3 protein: CSQKSEFYF; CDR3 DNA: TGCAGCCAAAAGAGTGAGTTCTACTTC
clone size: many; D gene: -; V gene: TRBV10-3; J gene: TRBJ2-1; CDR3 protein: CAISESLNEQFF; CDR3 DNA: TGTGCCATCAGTGAGTCGTTGAATGAGCAGTTCTTC
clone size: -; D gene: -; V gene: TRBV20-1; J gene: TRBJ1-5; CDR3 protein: CSARDWGRDNQPQHF; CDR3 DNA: TGCAGTGCTAGAGATTGGGGGCGGGACAATCAGCCCCAGCATTTT